The next 28 T cell receptor beta chains were all read from a single sample in a study of blood T cells in healthy people across ages. Primers used in a second PCR of roughly 6 to 12 cycles were a sample-barcoded 5' primer and a J-beta primer mix. TCRdb recomputed calls from the 5' RACE reads with MiXCR, one row per CDR3 protein. The sample records about 1.6 million distinct CDR3 sequences, about 31% being singletons. Material for sequencing was blood. Receptor source: a woman younger than 45 in good health.

The chain is built from TRBV27 and TRBJ2-2; D unclear. CDR1 and CDR2 from the germline V gene are MNHEY and SMNVEV (reference sequence). V was clipped by 4 bases and J by 5 bases, with 5 bases between them. The CDR3 totals 12 residues. CDR3 in amino acids: CASSWRTGELFF. The CDR3 DNA follows: TGTGCCAGCAGTTGGAGAACCGGGGAGCTGTTTTTT.

This clonotype has only a few counts. This rearrangement joins TRBV4-1 to TRBJ2-3; a weak D match, TRBD2 (6 bases). V lost 2 bases to trimming and J lost 2 bases, with 11 bases between them. The germline V gene encodes CDR1 MGHRA and CDR2 YSYEKL. The CDR3 has 15 residues. The CDR3 sequence is CASSQIGSATDTQYF. As DNA, the CDR3 is TGCGCCAGCAGCCAAATCGGGAGTGCCACAGATACGCAGTATTTT.

This clonotype has only a few counts. This chain links TRBV5-1 with TRBJ2-3, with D perhaps being TRBD1 or TRBD2 (5 bases each). The ends were cut back, 5 bases at V and 5 bases at J, with 15 bases in the middle. From germline, CDR1 is SGHRS and CDR2 YFSETQ. This CDR3 has 14 amino acids. The CDR3 DNA sequence: TGCGCCAGCAGTCGAGGCCGGGACGAAGATACGCAGTATTTT. Protein product: CASSRGRDEDTQYF.

The sample holds a few counts of this clonotype. For the CDR3, the DNA is TGTGCCAGCAGCGACAGGGGTGATCGGGCTTTCTTT. Translated, it gives CASSDRGDRAFF. V and J are TRBV9 and TRBJ1-1; 7 nucleotides line up with TRBD1. Trimming took 3 bases from V and 11 from J; bases not matched to a gene: 7. Germline loops: CDR1 SGDLS, CDR2 YYNGEE. This CDR3 contains 12 residues.

The gene calls are TRBV2 and TRBJ1-5; no clear D. The CDR3 is 15 amino acids. Looked up from germline, CDR1 is SNHLY and CDR2 is FYNNEI. The V end was cut by 7 bases, the J end by 1 base, with 14 bases between. The DNA of the CDR3 is TGTGCCAGCACCCCTGACGGATTAAGCAATCAGCCCCAGCATTTT. It specifies CASTPDGLSNQPQHF. The variable domain in full, with the rest retrieved from reference TRBV2 and TRBJ1-5, is EPEVTQTPSHQVTQMGQEVILRCVPISNHLYFYWYRQILGQKVEFLVSFYNNEISEKSEIFDDQFSVERPDGSNFTLKIRSTKLEDSAMYFCASTPDGLSNQPQHFGDGTRLSIL.

As regards this clonotype: A read error may be the cause here, since a much bigger clone is one base away. The CDR3 DNA is TGTGCCAGCAGTTTAACAGCCTACCCTACCACAGATACGCAGTATTTT. Amino acids: CASSLTAYPTTDTQYF. The chain is built from TRBV12-3 or TRBV12-4 and TRBJ2-3; D is unclear. The CDR3 totals 16 residues. V lost 2 bases to trimming and J lost 2 bases, with 14 bases between them.

This chain connects TRBV2 to TRBJ2-5; 7 nucleotides agree with TRBD1. CDR1 SNHLY and CDR2 FYNNEI come from the germline V gene. The V segment lost 7 bases and the J segment 7 bases; nucleotides outside the gene matches: 12. The CDR3 extends over 14 amino acids. CDR3 nucleotide sequence: TGTGCCAGCATGCAGGGGACAGTGTACCGGACCCAGTACTTC. Amino acid sequence: CASMQGTVYRTQYF.

This clonotype was observed a handful of times. The rearrangement links TRBV12-3 or TRBV12-4 to TRBJ2-1; 10 bases match TRBD2. This CDR3 is built from 15 residues. With V trimmed by 3 bases and J by 6 bases, 5 bases remained unmatched. CDR3 loop: CASSFGSGRSNEQFF. The DNA of the CDR3 is TGTGCCAGCAGTTTCGGTAGCGGGAGGTCCAATGAGCAGTTCTTC.

The chain combines TRBV7-9 with TRBJ2-3, with TRBD2 identical over 14 bases. CDR1 SEHNR and CDR2 FQNEAQ come from the germline V gene (reference sequence). After removal of 5 bases from V and 7 bases from J, the junction contained 8 bases not matched to a gene. This CDR3 contains 16 residues. CDR3 DNA sequence: TGTGCCAGCAGCCAGACTAGCGGGGGGGCCGGAAATACGCAGTATTTT. Amino acid sequence: CASSQTSGGAGNTQYF.

A few counts support this clonotype. Here the CDR3 DNA reads TGTGCCAGCATCCCGGGCAAGGGGTACGAGCAGTACTTC. This encodes CASIPGKGYEQYF. This chain links TRBV6-2 or TRBV6-3 with TRBJ2-7, with TRBD1 as a possible D gene (5 bases). The length of the CDR3 is 13 residues. The germline V gene encodes CDR1 MNHEY and CDR2 SVGEGT. Trimming took 7 bases from V and 4 from J, leaving 14 bases between them.

The CDR3 DNA follows: TGCGCCAGCAGCCAAGATGCCTCACGGAACACCGGGGAGCTGTTTTTT. Its protein is CASSQDASRNTGELFF. V gene TRBV4-1 combines with J gene TRBJ2-2; D is unresolved. The CDR3 has 16 residues. Germline assignment: CDR1 MGHRA and CDR2 YSYEKL. Trimming left V 0 bases short and J 1 base short, with 9 bases between.

The chain employs TRBV9 and TRBJ2-3; 7 bases align to TRBD2. The CDR3 sequence is 14 residues long. The V segment lost 3 bases and the J segment 11 bases; nucleotides outside the gene matches: 12. Germline assignment: CDR1 SGDLS and CDR2 YYNGEE. CDR3 in amino acids: CASSAGGATGGQYF. In DNA form, the CDR3 reads TGTGCCAGCAGCGCGGGAGGCGCGACGGGGGGGCAGTATTTT.

This clonotype showed up just a few times. V and J are TRBV2 and TRBJ2-1; D not resolved. The CDR3 consists of 12 residues. The V end lost 6 bases, the J end lost 6 bases, and 9 bases lay between the germline ends. The germline V gene has CDR1 SNHLY and CDR2 FYNNEI. The DNA of the CDR3 is TGTGCCAGCAGGATCCCCGGCAATGAGCAGTTCTTC. Translation: CASRIPGNEQFF.

The CDR3 nucleotides are TGCAGTGCCCCTTTTAGTAGCGGGGGGGGAAGGAACAATGAGCAGTTCTTC. Protein sequence: CSAPFSSGGGRNNEQFF. V usage is TRBV20-1 and J usage is TRBJ2-1; 11 positions match TRBD2. This CDR3 comprises 17 residues. J was trimmed by 5 bases and V by 6 bases; bases with no gene match: 15. The germline V gene has CDR1 DFQATT and CDR2 SNEGSKA (reference sequence).

The rearrangement uses TRBV27 and TRBJ2-7; TRBD2 aligns across 8 bases. The germline V gene has CDR1 MNHEY and CDR2 SMNVEV (reference sequence). Germline trimming cut 5 bases from V and 1 base from J; bases unmatched to any gene: 7. The CDR3 covers 15 residues. CDR3 residues: CASSPEAGASYEQYF. The CDR3 DNA is TGTGCCAGCAGTCCCGAAGCGGGAGCGTCCTACGAGCAGTACTTC.

This clonotype was counted between two and nine times. A much larger clone sits a single nucleotide away, making a read error possible. This chain uses TRBV3-1 with TRBJ2-7; TRBD2 might be the D (5 bases). The CDR3 has 16 residues. Germline CDR1 is LGHDT and CDR2 is YNNKEL (reference sequence). Trimming shortened V by 0 bases and J by 3 bases, and 15 bases separated the two germline ends. The CDR3 spells CASSQDLASRCYEQYF. The CDR3 region has the DNA TGTGCCAGCAGCCAAGATCTAGCTAGCCGCTGCTACGAGCAGTACTTC.

The V call is TRBV6-2 or TRBV6-3, the J call TRBJ2-1; 10 bases are shared with TRBD2. The CDR3 runs to 16 residues. Germline V CDR1 and CDR2: MNHEY, SVGEGT. V lost 7 bases, J lost 7 bases, and 13 bases stayed unmatched. CDR3 coding DNA: TGTGCCAGCATCAAATCAAAAGCGGGAGGGTTAAATGAGCAGTTCTTC. Residues: CASIKSKAGGLNEQFF.

This clonotype appeared a few times. The chain couples TRBV6-5 to TRBJ1-1; tentatively, D is TRBD1 (5 bases). Per germline, CDR1 MNHEY and CDR2 SVGAGI. Trimming removed 4 bases from V and 8 bases from J, with 14 bases in between. The CDR3 sequence is 13 residues long. CDR3 protein: CASSSAMGVEAFF. The CDR3 coding sequence is TGTGCCAGCAGTTCCGCCATGGGGGTAGAAGCTTTCTTT.

The CDR3 DNA reads as TGCGCCAGCAGCCAGACAAAAATCCTACAGGAAAGCGGGAGGTTACACTACGAGCAGTACTTC. This sequence encodes CASSQTKILQESGRLHYEQYF. This chain connects TRBV4-1 to TRBJ2-7; 9 nucleotides line up with TRBD2. J was trimmed by 3 bases and V by 3 bases; bases with no gene match: 24. The CDR3 consists of 21 residues. The V gene's germline CDR1 is MGHRA and CDR2 YSYEKL.

This CDR3 reads CASSVDGGLGEQYF. CDR3 in DNA: TGTGCCAGCAGCGTAGATGGGGGTCTCGGCGAGCAGTACTTC. This chain connects TRBV9 to TRBJ2-7; D may correspond to TRBD1 or TRBD2 (5 bases each). Germline V CDR1 and CDR2: SGDLS, YYNGEE. Trimming cost V 0 bases and J 6 bases, with 13 bases left between them. The CDR3 spans 14 residues. Variable domain in full (rest from reference TRBV9 and TRBJ2-7): DSGVTQTPKHLITATGQRVTLRCSPRSGDLSVYWYQQSLDQGLQFLIQYYNGEERAKGNILERFSAQQFPDLHSELNLSSLELGDSALYFCASSVDGGLGEQYFGPGTRLTVT.

As for this clonotype: At one boundary the junction diverges from the germline segment, which might be a read error. This chain links TRBV12-3 or TRBV12-4 with TRBJ2-1, with 8 bases identical to TRBD1. The length of the CDR3 is 17 residues. The CDR3 region has the DNA TGTGCCAGCAGCCGTGGACAGGGACGGGGCTCCTACAATGAGCGGTTCTTC. Translating gives CASSRGQGRGSYNERFF.

The rearrangement links TRBV4-1 to TRBJ2-3, with D perhaps TRBD2 (5 bases). The CDR3 is 17 residues long. Germline assignment: CDR1 MGHRA and CDR2 YSYEKL. Trimming removed 0 bases at V and 3 bases at J, with 16 bases between. This CDR3 reads CASSQDDSRARTDTQYF. In nucleotides, the CDR3 is TGCGCCAGCAGCCAAGATGATTCGAGGGCGCGGACAGATACGCAGTATTTT.

The chain joins TRBV2 to TRBJ1-2, with D perhaps matching TRBD1 (6 bases). The V and J ends lost 0 bases and 8 bases respectively, with 16 bases between them. CDR1 is SNHLY and CDR2 is FYNNEI in the germline V gene. The CDR3 contains 15 residues. CDR3 DNA sequence: TGTGCCAGCAGTGAAGCGGGGGCGAGGTCCGTCGGCTACACCTTC. Translation gives CASSEAGARSVGYTF.

The chain recombines TRBV11-3 with TRBJ2-1; D is uncertain. The CDR3 runs to 13 residues. Germline CDR1 is SGHNT and CDR2 is YENEEA. V lost 0 bases and J 9 bases, leaving 9 bases between the germline ends. The CDR3 loop is CASSLDSGREQFF. Here the CDR3 DNA reads TGTGCCAGCAGCTTAGATTCCGGACGTGAGCAGTTCTTC.

CDR3 in DNA: TGCAGTGCTAGAGACCGGGACAGGGGGCTCTACGAGCAGTACTTC. It codes for CSARDRDRGLYEQYF. The genes are TRBV20-1 and TRBJ2-7, with 12 bases matching TRBD1. Germline assignment: CDR1 DFQATT and CDR2 SNEGSKA (reference sequence). Trimming at V came to 0 bases and at J to 3 bases, leaving 3 bases not matched to a gene. The CDR3 runs 15 residues.

For the CDR3, the DNA is TGTGCCAGCAGTCCGAGTAGGGGGCGCCCCGGTGGCTACACCTTC. Its translation: CASSPSRGRPGGYTF. The V call is TRBV25-1, the J call TRBJ1-2, with 7 bases matching TRBD1. This CDR3 is built from 15 residues. V lost 5 bases, J lost 7 bases, and 13 bases stayed unmatched. The germline V gene encodes CDR1 MGHDK and CDR2 SYGVNS.

This clonotype occurred a few times. The J gene is TRBJ2-1, the V gene TRBV4-1; 9 bases map to TRBD2. CDR1 is MGHRA, CDR2 YSYEKL, per germline. After removal of 0 bases from V and 7 bases from J, the junction contained 7 bases not matched to a gene. The CDR3 length is 16 residues. The CDR3: CASSQDWLAGSNEQFF. CDR3 sequence (DNA): TGCGCCAGCAGCCAAGATTGGCTAGCGGGAAGTAATGAGCAGTTCTTC.

This chain joins TRBV7-8 and TRBJ2-4, with D perhaps given as TRBD1 or TRBD2 (5 bases each). Germline CDR1 is SGHVS and CDR2 is FQNEAQ. This CDR3 has 15 residues. V lost 0 bases and J 13 bases, leaving 19 bases between the germline ends. As DNA, the CDR3 is TGTGCCAGCAGCTTAGCCGGGGACGGTCTCAGGGAGCAGTACTTC. Its translation is CASSLAGDGLREQYF.